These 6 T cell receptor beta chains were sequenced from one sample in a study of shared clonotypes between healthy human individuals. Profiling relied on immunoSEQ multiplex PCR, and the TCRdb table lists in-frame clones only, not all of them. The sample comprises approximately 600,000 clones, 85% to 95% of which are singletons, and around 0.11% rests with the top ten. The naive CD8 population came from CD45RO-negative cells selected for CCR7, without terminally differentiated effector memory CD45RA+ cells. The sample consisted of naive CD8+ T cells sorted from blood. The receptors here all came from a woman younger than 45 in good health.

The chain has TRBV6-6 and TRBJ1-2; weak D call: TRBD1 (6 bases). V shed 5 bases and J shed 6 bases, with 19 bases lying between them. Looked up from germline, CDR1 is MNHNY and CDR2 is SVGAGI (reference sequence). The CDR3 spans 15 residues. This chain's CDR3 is CASSRSGVGIDGYTF. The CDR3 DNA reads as TGTGCCAGCAGTCGCTCAGGGGTGGGGATCGATGGCTACACCTTC.

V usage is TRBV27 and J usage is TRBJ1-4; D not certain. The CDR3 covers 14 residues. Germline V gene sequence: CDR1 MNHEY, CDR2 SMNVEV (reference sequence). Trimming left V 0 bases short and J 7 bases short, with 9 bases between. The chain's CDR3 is CASSLSTIGEKLFF. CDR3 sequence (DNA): TGTGCCAGCAGTTTATCGACAATCGGTGAAAAACTGTTTTTT.

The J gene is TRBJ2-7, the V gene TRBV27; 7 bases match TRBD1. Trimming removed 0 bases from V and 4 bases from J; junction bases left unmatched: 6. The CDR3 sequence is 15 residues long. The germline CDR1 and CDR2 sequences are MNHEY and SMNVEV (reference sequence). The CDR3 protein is CASSLSMQGVYEQYF. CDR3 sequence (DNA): TGTGCCAGCAGTTTATCGATGCAGGGGGTATACGAGCAGTACTTC.

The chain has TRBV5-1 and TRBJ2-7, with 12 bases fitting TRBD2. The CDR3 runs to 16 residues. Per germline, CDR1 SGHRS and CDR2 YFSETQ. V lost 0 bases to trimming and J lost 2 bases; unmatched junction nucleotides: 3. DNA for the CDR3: TGCGCCAGCAGCTTGGGGACTAGCGGGATCACCTACGAGCAGTACTTC. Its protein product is CASSLGTSGITYEQYF. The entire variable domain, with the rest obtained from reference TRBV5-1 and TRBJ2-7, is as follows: KAGVTQTPRYLIKTRGQQVTLSCSPISGHRSVSWYQQTPGQGLQFLFEYFSETQRNKGNFPGRFSGRQFSNSRSEMNVSTLELGDSALYLCASSLGTSGITYEQYFGPGTRLTVT.

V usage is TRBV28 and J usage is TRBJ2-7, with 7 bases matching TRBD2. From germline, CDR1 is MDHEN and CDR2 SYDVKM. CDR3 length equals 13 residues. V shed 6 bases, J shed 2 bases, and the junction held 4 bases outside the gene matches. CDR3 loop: CASRRGSTYEQYF. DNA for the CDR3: TGTGCCAGCAGGCGGGGGTCAACCTACGAGCAGTACTTC.

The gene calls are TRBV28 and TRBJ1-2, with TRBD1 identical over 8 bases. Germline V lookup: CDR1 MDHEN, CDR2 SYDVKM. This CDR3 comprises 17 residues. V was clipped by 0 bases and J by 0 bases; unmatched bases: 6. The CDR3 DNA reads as TGTGCCAGCAGTTTATGGGGACAGGATAACTCTAACTATGGCTACACCTTC. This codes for CASSLWGQDNSNYGYTF.